Listed below are T cell receptor beta chains from one sample, sequenced in a study of CD8+ T cells in alopecia areata. Generated by immunoSEQ multiplex PCR, the TCRdb table keeps only in-frame clones and is missing some. The table shows fewer than 110,000 clones, with roughly 60% occurring only once. The sequenced sample was CD8+ T cells sorted from blood, obtained around week 55, from a patient treated with tofacitinib. The receptors derive from a human donor with alopecia areata. The CDR3 runs from the conserved cysteine through the conserved F or W. A D gene is named only where the DNA matches it firmly. Size tells how often a clone was seen (once, few, many) or the class of an expanded clone, and some rows leave it out.

CDR3 DNA: TGCGCCAGTTACCCTGGGAAGCCCAACTATGGCTACACCTTC
CDR3 protein: CASYPGKPNYGYTF
D gene: -
clone size: -
V gene: TRBV23-1
J gene: TRBJ1-2

CDR3 DNA: TGTGCCAGCATGGGACAGGGGCTGAATGAGCAGTTCTTC
CDR3 protein: CASMGQGLNEQFF
D gene: TRBD1
clone size: -
V gene: TRBV9
J gene: TRBJ2-1

CDR3 DNA: TGCGCCAGCGCACCCGCCACAGGGTTGGAGACCCAGTACTTC
CDR3 protein: CASAPATGLETQYF
D gene: -
clone size: -
V gene: TRBV5-1
J gene: TRBJ2-5

CDR3 DNA: TGTGCCAGCAGCCGGCCCCGACAGGACACACAACTGGGGCAGTACTTC
CDR3 protein: CASSRPRQDTQLGQYF
D gene: -
clone size: few
V gene: TRBV7-9
J gene: TRBJ2-7

CDR3 DNA: TGTGCCAGCAGTGATTATCGGGGGCAGTATTTT
CDR3 protein: CASSDYRGQYF
D gene: -
clone size: once
V gene: TRBV2
J gene: TRBJ2-3

CDR3 DNA: TGCGCCAGCAGCCCGGGATACGAGCAGTACTTC
CDR3 protein: CASSPGYEQYF
D gene: -
clone size: -
V gene: TRBV5-1
J gene: TRBJ2-7

CDR3 DNA: TGTGCCAGCAGGGGTTCCGAGCAGTACTTC
CDR3 protein: CASRGSEQYF
D gene: -
clone size: few
V gene: TRBV2
J gene: TRBJ2-7

CDR3 DNA: TGTGCCTGGAGTGTACTGGCGGGGGGTGGCAATGAGCAGTTCTTC
CDR3 protein: CAWSVLAGGGNEQFF
D gene: TRBD2
clone size: once
V gene: TRBV30
J gene: TRBJ2-1

CDR3 DNA: TGTGCCAGCAGCGCAGGGACAGGGGGCACAGATACGCAGTATTTT
CDR3 protein: CASSAGTGGTDTQYF
D gene: TRBD1
clone size: -
V gene: TRBV7-9
J gene: TRBJ2-3

CDR3 DNA: TGTGCCAGCAGCCAAGCAGACGGGGCGGCCTACGAGCAGTACTTC
CDR3 protein: CASSQADGAAYEQYF
D gene: -
clone size: -
V gene: TRBV4-2
J gene: TRBJ2-7

CDR3 DNA: TGTGCCAGCAGCAAAGGGGTAAATGAGCAGTTCTTC
CDR3 protein: CASSKGVNEQFF
D gene: -
clone size: -
V gene: TRBV21-1
J gene: TRBJ2-1

CDR3 DNA: TGTGCCAGCAGGCAAATAGGGGAGCTGTTTTTT
CDR3 protein: CASRQIGELFF
D gene: -
clone size: -
V gene: TRBV6-5
J gene: TRBJ2-2

CDR3 DNA: TGTGCCAGCAGTTACTCCCGGGCTGCCTACGAGCAGTACTTC
CDR3 protein: CASSYSRAAYEQYF
D gene: -
clone size: -
V gene: TRBV6-5
J gene: TRBJ2-7

CDR3 DNA: TGTGCCAGCAGTCGCCCTAGTTCGCCCCTCCTCTACGAGCAGTACTTC
CDR3 protein: CASSRPSSPLLYEQYF
D gene: -
clone size: -
V gene: TRBV6-6
J gene: TRBJ2-7

CDR3 DNA: TGTGCCAGCAGCTTCGAGCGGGCTCAAAACATTCAGTACTTC
CDR3 protein: CASSFERAQNIQYF
D gene: -
clone size: -
V gene: TRBV13
J gene: TRBJ2-4

CDR3 DNA: TGCAGCGTCCTACAGGGGGCCGAGCAGTACTTC
CDR3 protein: CSVLQGAEQYF
D gene: TRBD1
clone size: few
V gene: TRBV29-1
J gene: TRBJ2-7

CDR3 DNA: TGTGCCAGCAGCTCCACAAGCCAGAGATACCAAGAGACCCAGTACTTC
CDR3 protein: CASSSTSQRYQETQYF
D gene: -
clone size: -
V gene: TRBV7-9
J gene: TRBJ2-5

CDR3 DNA: TGTGCCATCAGTGATAGGGACGGGGGTTCCTCTGGGGCCAACGTCCTGACTTTC
CDR3 protein: CAISDRDGGSSGANVLTF
D gene: -
clone size: -
V gene: TRBV10-3
J gene: TRBJ2-6

CDR3 DNA: TGTGCCAGCAGTTACACAATCGCAGATACGCAGTATTTT
CDR3 protein: CASSYTIADTQYF
D gene: -
clone size: -
V gene: TRBV6-6
J gene: TRBJ2-3

CDR3 DNA: TGTGCCAGCAGTTTAAGCGGGGGGGCCTTGGCCGAGCAGTACTTC
CDR3 protein: CASSLSGGALAEQYF
D gene: TRBD2
clone size: few
V gene: TRBV27
J gene: TRBJ2-7

CDR3 DNA: TGTGCCAGCAGTTACAACGGACAGGGTAACACTGAAGCTTTCTTT
CDR3 protein: CASSYNGQGNTEAFF
D gene: TRBD1
clone size: -
V gene: TRBV6-5
J gene: TRBJ1-1

CDR3 DNA: TGCAGCGTCCCTACCCCGGGACTCCCCGACGAGCAGTACTTC
CDR3 protein: CSVPTPGLPDEQYF
D gene: -
clone size: -
V gene: TRBV29-1
J gene: TRBJ2-7

CDR3 DNA: TGTGCCAGCAGTGACTCGGCGGGGGGAACGGAGACCCAGTACTTC
CDR3 protein: CASSDSAGGTETQYF
D gene: TRBD2
clone size: -
V gene: TRBV6-4
J gene: TRBJ2-5

CDR3 DNA: TGTGCCAGTAGTATCGGAGCAGGATATGGCTACACCTTC
CDR3 protein: CASSIGAGYGYTF
D gene: -
clone size: -
V gene: TRBV19
J gene: TRBJ1-2

CDR3 DNA: TGTGCCAGCAGTTTAGCGAGACAGGGCACTGAAGCTTTCTTT
CDR3 protein: CASSLARQGTEAFF
D gene: TRBD1
clone size: -
V gene: TRBV27
J gene: TRBJ1-1

CDR3 DNA: TGTGCTAGTGGTTTGGTTGAAGGGTATCGCCAAGAGACCCAGTACTTC
CDR3 protein: CASGLVEGYRQETQYF
D gene: -
clone size: -
V gene: TRBV12-5
J gene: TRBJ2-5

CDR3 DNA: TGTGCCAGCAGTTCCCTGACCTCCTATAATTCACCCCTCCACTTT
CDR3 protein: CASSSLTSYNSPLHF
D gene: -
clone size: -
V gene: TRBV27
J gene: TRBJ1-6

CDR3 DNA: TGTGCCAGCGCCCAAACAGGGGAGGAGCGGACCGGGGAGCTGTTTTTT
CDR3 protein: CASAQTGEERTGELFF
D gene: -
clone size: -
V gene: TRBV7-6
J gene: TRBJ2-2

CDR3 DNA: TGTGCCAGCAGCCTATGGGGAAGGACAGGGGTGGATGAGCAGTACTTC
CDR3 protein: CASSLWGRTGVDEQYF
D gene: TRBD1
clone size: few
V gene: TRBV7-9
J gene: TRBJ2-7

CDR3 DNA: TGTGCCAGCACCCTGCGGGGTACAGATACGCAGTATTTT
CDR3 protein: CASTLRGTDTQYF
D gene: -
clone size: few
V gene: TRBV11-2
J gene: TRBJ2-3

CDR3 DNA: TGTGCCAGCAGCTTAGGTCAGGGAACCTACGAGCAGTACTTC
CDR3 protein: CASSLGQGTYEQYF
D gene: -
clone size: few
V gene: TRBV13
J gene: TRBJ2-7

CDR3 DNA: TGCGCCAGCAGCCCCCGGGTCCCTAACACCGGGGAGCTGTTTTTT
CDR3 protein: CASSPRVPNTGELFF
D gene: -
clone size: -
V gene: TRBV5-1
J gene: TRBJ2-2

CDR3 DNA: TGTGCCAGCCAAATAAGCGGGGGGCTTGACAATGAGCAGTTCTTC
CDR3 protein: CASQISGGLDNEQFF
D gene: TRBD2
clone size: -
V gene: TRBV2
J gene: TRBJ2-1

CDR3 DNA: TGTGCCAGCAGCTTGGGTCGGGGACTGAAAGCTTTCTTT
CDR3 protein: CASSLGRGLKAFF
D gene: -
clone size: -
V gene: TRBV5-6
J gene: TRBJ1-1

CDR3 DNA: TGCAGCGTTGTTGGAACAGCAGCCTCTGGGGCCAACGTCCTGACTTTC
CDR3 protein: CSVVGTAASGANVLTF
D gene: -
clone size: few
V gene: TRBV29-1
J gene: TRBJ2-6

CDR3 DNA: TGTGCCTGGACTCCCCCAGGGGTCTACGAGCAGTACTTC
CDR3 protein: CAWTPPGVYEQYF
D gene: -
clone size: -
V gene: TRBV30
J gene: TRBJ2-7

CDR3 DNA: TGTGCCAGCAGCTTAGGTTTTCGGCCGGAGGAGACCCAGTACTTC
CDR3 protein: CASSLGFRPEETQYF
D gene: -
clone size: once
V gene: TRBV7-8
J gene: TRBJ2-5

CDR3 DNA: TGTGCCAGCAGCACAGATACGCAGTATTTT
CDR3 protein: CASSTDTQYF
D gene: -
clone size: few
V gene: TRBV7-9
J gene: TRBJ2-3

CDR3 DNA: TGCAGCGTTGAGTGGGGGGTCGCAGATACGCAGTATTTT
CDR3 protein: CSVEWGVADTQYF
D gene: -
clone size: few
V gene: TRBV29-1
J gene: TRBJ2-3

CDR3 DNA: TGCGCCAGTGCGGGGAGTCATCAGCCCCAGCATTTT
CDR3 protein: CASAGSHQPQHF
D gene: -
clone size: -
V gene: TRBV4-1
J gene: TRBJ1-5

CDR3 DNA: TGCGCCAGCAGCCCCAAGGACGGCTACATCCAAGAGACCCAGTACTTC
CDR3 protein: CASSPKDGYIQETQYF
D gene: -
clone size: few
V gene: TRBV4-1
J gene: TRBJ2-5

CDR3 DNA: TGTGCCAGCCAACCGACGGAGAGTTACGAGCAGTACTTC
CDR3 protein: CASQPTESYEQYF
D gene: -
clone size: few
V gene: TRBV7-9
J gene: TRBJ2-7

CDR3 DNA: TGTGCCAGCAGCTTGGGCACGGTGGGCACTGAAGCTTTCTTT
CDR3 protein: CASSLGTVGTEAFF
D gene: -
clone size: -
V gene: TRBV7-3
J gene: TRBJ1-1

CDR3 DNA: TGCAGTGCTATTGCAGCCGATACGCAGTATTTT
CDR3 protein: CSAIAADTQYF
D gene: -
clone size: -
V gene: TRBV20-1
J gene: TRBJ2-3

CDR3 DNA: TGCGCCAGCAGCTTCGGTGAGGGGGCCTACGAGCAGTACTTC
CDR3 protein: CASSFGEGAYEQYF
D gene: -
clone size: -
V gene: TRBV5-1
J gene: TRBJ2-7

CDR3 DNA: TGTGCCAGCAGCGAGAGATGGGGGAAAAATGAAAAACTGTTTTTT
CDR3 protein: CASSERWGKNEKLFF
D gene: -
clone size: -
V gene: TRBV7-9
J gene: TRBJ1-4

CDR3 DNA: TGTGCCAGCAGCTTACTCTCCGGACCCCAAGAGACCCAGTACTTC
CDR3 protein: CASSLLSGPQETQYF
D gene: -
clone size: -
V gene: TRBV7-6
J gene: TRBJ2-5

CDR3 DNA: TGTGCCTGGAGCCCAGGTAGGGGAAATCAGCCCCAGCATTTT
CDR3 protein: CAWSPGRGNQPQHF
D gene: -
clone size: -
V gene: TRBV30
J gene: TRBJ1-5

CDR3 DNA: TGCAGTGCTCGAGGAGATACGCAGTATTTT
CDR3 protein: CSARGDTQYF
D gene: -
clone size: -
V gene: TRBV20-1
J gene: TRBJ2-3

CDR3 DNA: TGTGCCAGCAGTTACGGACAGGCACAAGAGACCCAGTACTTC
CDR3 protein: CASSYGQAQETQYF
D gene: TRBD1
clone size: -
V gene: TRBV6-5
J gene: TRBJ2-5

CDR3 DNA: TGTGCCAGTAGTTTAAGAACCGGGGAGCTGTTTTTT
CDR3 protein: CASSLRTGELFF
D gene: -
clone size: -
V gene: TRBV19
J gene: TRBJ2-2

CDR3 DNA: TGTGCCATCAGTGAGCGAGACGAGCAGTACTTC
CDR3 protein: CAISERDEQYF
D gene: -
clone size: few
V gene: TRBV10-3
J gene: TRBJ2-7

CDR3 DNA: TGTGCCAGCAGCCCCACGTCGGGACAGGGGGCGGAAAAACTGTTTTTT
CDR3 protein: CASSPTSGQGAEKLFF
D gene: TRBD1
clone size: -
V gene: TRBV4-2
J gene: TRBJ1-4

CDR3 DNA: TGTGCCAGCAGCTTAATAGCAAGCTCCTATAATTCACCCCTCCACTTT
CDR3 protein: CASSLIASSYNSPLHF
D gene: -
clone size: -
V gene: TRBV7-8
J gene: TRBJ1-6